Following are 3 T cell receptor beta chains from one sample sequenced in a study of graft-versus-host responses after intestinal transplantation. Libraries were prepared by immunoSEQ multiplex PCR; TCRdb keeps only in-frame clonotypes and omits some of them. The data hold under 140,000 clones, with just over 90% observed a single time. Antigens of these TCRs are unknown. The sequencing used unstimulated CD8+ T cells sorted from spleen or lymph node cells, collected before intestinal transplant. The receptors stem from a human donor who received an intestinal transplant.

The chain recombines TRBV6-5 with TRBJ2-5; D gene ambiguous. This CDR3 comprises 11 residues. Trimming cost V 6 bases and J 5 bases, with 7 bases left between them. The V gene's germline CDR1 is MNHEY and CDR2 SVGAGI. The CDR3 nucleotides read TGTGCCAGCAGATACGGGGAGACCCAGTACTTC. It specifies CASRYGETQYF.

J is TRBJ2-1 and V is TRBV4-1; perhaps TRBD1 as D (6 bases). V shed 0 bases and J shed 0 bases, with 9 bases lying between them. The CDR3 runs 16 residues. Germline CDR1 and CDR2: MGHRA and YSYEKL. This CDR3 is CASSQDLRGSYNEQFF. CDR3 nucleotides: TGCGCCAGCAGCCAAGACCTCAGGGGCTCCTACAATGAGCAGTTCTTC.

This chain joins TRBV30 and TRBJ1-4; no clear D gene. The CDR3 runs to 15 residues. Germline CDR1 is GTSNPN and CDR2 is SVGIG (reference sequence). Between the trimmed V and J ends, which lost 0 bases and 7 bases, there was a span of 15 bases. CDR3 amino acids: CAWSVLSASGEKLFF. DNA for the CDR3: TGTGCCTGGAGTGTTCTTTCGGCCTCTGGTGAAAAACTGTTTTTT.